Listed below are T cell receptor beta chains from one sample, sequenced in a study of neurological immune-mediated disorders. One entry per CDR3 protein, called by TCRdb with MiXCR from the 5' RACE reads. The sample records about 82,000 distinct CDR3 sequences, just over 2.5% being singletons. The sample comprised PBMCs. The receptors shown here come from a woman aged 25 to 39 with multiple sclerosis. Each CDR3 is given with its conserved first and last residue. A D gene is named only where the DNA matches it firmly. Size is omitted from some rows. Given values are once, few, many or a class for expanded clones.

clone_size,d_call,j_call,v_call,cdr3_aa,cdr3_nt
many,TRBD1,TRBJ1-2,TRBV6-1,CASSPRGQGSGYTF,TGTGCCAGCAGCCCCCGGGGACAGGGGTCTGGCTACACCTTC
many,-,TRBJ2-7,TRBV6-2/TRBV6-3,CASSYLRTGEQYF,TGTGCCAGCAGTTACTTGAGAACCGGCGAGCAGTACTTC
many,-,TRBJ2-5,TRBV5-1,CASSLEGGPQETQYF,TGCGCCAGCAGCTTGGAGGGAGGCCCCCAAGAGACCCAGTACTTC
many,-,TRBJ1-4,TRBV7-8,CASSRGGSDNEKLFF,TGTGCCAGCAGCCGCGGCGGCAGCGATAATGAAAAACTGTTTTTT
many,TRBD1,TRBJ1-3,TRBV7-2,CASSWTGSGNTIYF,TGTGCCAGCAGCTGGACAGGGTCGGGAAACACCATATATTTT
many,TRBD1,TRBJ1-3,TRBV6-5,CASSSPGTGSRNTIYF,TGTGCCAGCAGTTCCCCTGGGACAGGCTCCAGGAACACCATATATTTT
many,-,TRBJ2-1,TRBV7-2,CAAGGLAEPNEQFF,TGTGCCGCAGGAGGGTTAGCGGAACCTAATGAGCAGTTCTTC
many,-,TRBJ2-1,TRBV6-6,CASSYSGLLGTHNEQFF,TGTGCCAGCAGTTACTCGGGTCTCCTCGGGACTCACAATGAGCAGTTCTTC
many,-,TRBJ2-2,TRBV20-1,CSAGGRKPGELFF,TGCAGTGCTGGTGGGAGGAAACCCGGGGAGCTGTTTTTT
many,TRBD2,TRBJ2-1,TRBV12-3/TRBV12-4,CASSSPAGVTDEQFF,TGTGCCAGCAGTTCGCCAGCGGGAGTTACCGATGAGCAGTTCTTC
many,-,TRBJ2-3,TRBV20-1,CSARDGVPGDTQYF,TGCAGTGCTAGAGATGGGGTTCCCGGGGATACGCAGTATTTT
many,TRBD2,TRBJ2-1,TRBV7-2,CASSLAPSSGISYNEQFF,TGTGCCAGCAGCTTAGCCCCTTCCAGCGGGATCTCCTACAATGAGCAGTTCTTC
many,-,TRBJ2-1,TRBV5-6,CASSINRDNEQFF,TGTGCCAGCAGCATTAATAGAGACAATGAGCAGTTCTTC
many,-,TRBJ2-1,TRBV3-1,CASSQVAGADNEQFF,TGTGCCAGCAGCCAAGTCGCGGGGGCAGACAATGAGCAGTTCTTC
many,TRBD1,TRBJ2-7,TRBV7-2,CASSERRTGRSYEQYF,TGTGCCAGCAGCGAGAGAAGGACAGGGAGGTCCTACGAGCAGTACTTC
many,-,TRBJ2-3,TRBV7-2,CASSLSPDTQYF,TGTGCCAGCAGCTTATCTCCAGATACGCAGTATTTT
many,-,TRBJ2-1,TRBV6-5,CASSTGLLSNEQFF,TGTGCCAGCAGCACCGGACTCCTAAGCAATGAGCAGTTCTTC
many,-,TRBJ1-1,TRBV12-3/TRBV12-4,CASSLAGDGEAFF,TGTGCCAGCAGTTTAGCCGGAGACGGTGAAGCTTTCTTT
many,TRBD2,TRBJ2-3,TRBV2,CASKGLAGERTDTQYF,TGTGCCAGCAAAGGGCTAGCGGGAGAGAGGACAGATACGCAGTATTTT
many,-,TRBJ2-7,TRBV9,CASSVVPGANEQYF,TGTGCCAGCAGCGTAGTACCGGGAGCTAACGAGCAGTACTTC
many,-,TRBJ1-2,TRBV18,CASSVEDSNYGYTF,TGTGCCAGCTCAGTAGAAGACAGCAACTATGGCTACACCTTC
-,TRBD2,TRBJ2-2,TRBV18,CVSSPGLAGDTGELFF,TGTGTCAGCTCACCGGGACTAGCGGGCGACACCGGGGAGCTGTTTTTT
many,-,TRBJ2-7,TRBV20-1,CSARDGGGPNSGEQYF,TGCAGTGCTAGAGATGGGGGGGGGCCGAACTCTGGGGAGCAGTACTTC
many,-,TRBJ1-1,TRBV3-1,CASSFRGQNTEAFF,TGTGCCAGCAGCTTCAGGGGCCAGAACACTGAAGCTTTCTTT
many,TRBD2,TRBJ2-2,TRBV7-6,CASSLVGGRSTGELFF,TGTGCCAGCAGCTTAGTCGGCGGGAGGTCCACCGGGGAGCTGTTTTTT
many,-,TRBJ2-2,TRBV20-1,CSASDFQAGELFF,TGCAGTGCTTCGGACTTCCAAGCCGGGGAGCTGTTTTTT
many,-,TRBJ2-3,TRBV7-6,CASSLAGPDTQYF,TGTGCCAGCAGCTTAGCCGGCCCAGATACGCAGTATTTT
many,TRBD1,TRBJ1-1,TRBV20-1,CSAGTGEPEAFF,TGCAGTGCGGGGACAGGGGAACCTGAAGCTTTCTTT
many,TRBD2,TRBJ2-5,TRBV3-1,CASSQGGSGKETQYF,TGTGCCAGCAGCCAGGGGGGTAGCGGGAAAGAGACCCAGTACTTC
many,TRBD2,TRBJ2-2,TRBV29-1,CSVRRGLAEGNTGELFF,TGCAGCGTCCGACGGGGACTAGCGGAGGGGAACACCGGGGAGCTGTTTTTT
many,TRBD1,TRBJ1-3,TRBV4-3,CASSLGAGQSNTIYF,TGCGCCAGCAGCCTCGGGGCGGGACAGTCAAACACCATATATTTT
many,-,TRBJ2-1,TRBV5-6,CASSFYWSYNEQFF,TGTGCCAGCAGCTTTTACTGGTCCTACAATGAGCAGTTCTTC
many,-,TRBJ1-2,TRBV18,CASSPRLDYGYTF,TGTGCCAGCTCACCCCGATTGGACTATGGCTACACCTTC
many,TRBD1,TRBJ2-5,TRBV12-3/TRBV12-4,CASSSDRDQETQYF,TGTGCCAGCAGTTCCGACAGGGACCAAGAGACCCAGTACTTC
many,TRBD1,TRBJ1-4,TRBV10-2,CASSEASRDRLFF,TGCGCCAGCAGTGAGGCCAGCCGGGACAGACTGTTTTTT
many,-,TRBJ1-1,TRBV20-1,CSASREEAFF,TGCAGTGCTAGTAGGGAGGAAGCTTTCTTT
many,-,TRBJ1-1,TRBV12-3/TRBV12-4,CASSSIISGDTEAFF,TGTGCCAGCAGTTCCATTATTTCGGGAGACACTGAAGCTTTCTTT
many,-,TRBJ2-1,TRBV7-9,CASSLERGVNEQFF,TGTGCCAGCAGCTTAGAGAGAGGGGTGAATGAGCAGTTCTTC
many,-,TRBJ1-3,TRBV29-1,CSVALTLSGNTIYF,TGCAGCGTTGCCCTGACACTCTCTGGAAACACCATATATTTT
many,-,TRBJ2-5,TRBV5-1,CASSWGQAQETQYF,TGCGCCAGCAGCTGGGGGCAGGCCCAAGAGACCCAGTACTTC
many,-,TRBJ2-1,TRBV14,CASSPRSSYNEQFF,TGTGCCAGCAGCCCGCGGAGCTCCTACAATGAGCAGTTCTTC